This T cell receptor (beta chain) was recorded in a study of shared clonotypes between healthy human individuals (dated by TCRdb to 2018 to 2021). As for the study more broadly: Two women and a few men aged 18 to 49 years were included in the cohort. Per donor, leukapheresis produced somewhere between about 0.9 and 10 billion PBMCs. Blood TCR repertoires of about 5 healthy adults were deeply sequenced to estimate repertoire size and the extent of clonotype sharing between individuals. Different laboratories and diverse techniques were used to prepare libraries and sequence TCR repertoires, to increase sequencing depth and limit assay-specific biases. For each donor, three plates each were used for CD4 naive and CD4 memory, two plates were used for CD8 naive, and one plate was used for CD8 memory.

With respect to this clone: This clone's antigen is unknown. No much larger clone exists at a distance of one base, and base qualities are not known.

TCR CDR3 regions were amplified from genomic DNA by multiplex PCR using the deep immunoSEQ assay. For each cell subset, the extracted genomic DNA was distributed evenly across all wells of several immunoSEQ 96-well plates, and each plate served as one replicate. For sorted subsets, around 200 ng genomic DNA, equal to approximately 30,000 T cell genomes, was loaded into each replicate PCR. The purified libraries were quantified using a Qubit 3.0 fluorometer, sized with a Bioanalyzer 2100, and then quantified again using the KAPA Library Quantification kit. Every immunoSEQ 96-well plate was sequenced on a dedicated single-read 150-cycle Illumina NextSeq 550 flow cell. On the authors' methods: Because only junctional sequences without quality scores were contained in the immunoSEQ output, filtering matching that applied to full-length reads could not be performed. To assign V/J genes and CDR3, sequences were annotated using PyIR, a Python wrapper for IgBLAST v1.9, with IMGT germline references. Any read was removed if the V/J assignment was weak (E-value above 1e-6), the CDR3 was missing, or the read contained stop codons, out-of-frame junctions, or ambiguous translated residues. V3J clonotypes were defined by identical inferred V gene, J gene, and CDR3 amino acid sequence. The percentage overlap between two repertoires was calculated by dividing the number of shared unique clonotypes by the size of the smaller repertoire. RTK rarefaction, the Chao1 estimator, and Recon v2.1 estimates of unobserved clonotypes were used to assess repertoire richness. Generation probabilities for all TCRbeta clonotypes obtained by the gDNA method from a handful of donors were computed using OLGA. TCRdb retrieved this table from immuneACCESS and kept in-frame rearrangements only. Not all clones are present; in checked studies, unresolved V genes account for under half, and no reason is known for the remainder. The D gene and trimming were derived from the DNA, and the V and J assignments and clone size from that table. A total of under 1,900,000 clones appear in this sample, just under 99% of them only once. The ten biggest clones cover over 0.3% of the sample.

Its CDR3 holds 16 amino acids, cysteine through phenylalanine. Only CDR3 DNA remains: 48 bases, in frame from the first base. At the junction V is shortened by 0 bases and J by 0 bases, with 13 bases in between. Looking up the germline V gene yields CDR1 SGHRS and CDR2 YFSETQ. The donors were healthy, HIV-negative adults who had no recently reported acute infections or vaccinations. Only Caucasian adults living in Nashville, Tennessee, USA were represented among the donors. CD4+ T cells were enriched by magnetic negative selection, after which naive cells were positively selected on CD45RA and the negative fraction was taken as the memory subset. After blood collection by leukapheresis, PBMCs were isolated using Ficoll-Histopaque density gradient centrifugation and then cryopreserved in the vapor phase of liquid nitrogen. Purity and quantity of every magnetically sorted T cell population were checked by analytical flow cytometry. Each sorted fraction had its genomic DNA isolated and then quantified by UV absorbance on a Nanodrop 2000c.

General conclusions and limits of the study: Pairwise subsampling led to the expectation that sequencing depth would affect the degree of clonotype sharing among donors. The small number of donors limited the genetic and exposure-history diversity represented. Compared with non-shared clonotypes, clonotypes shared by all four sorted-subset donors had higher generation probabilities. Sampling was restricted to blood, and TCR repertoires in tissue are likely to differ from TCR repertoires in blood. Incomplete sequencing was indicated by rarefaction of sorted-subset datasets, despite the large sequencing depth. Sharing across four donors was observed for roughly 5% of naive CD4, under 4% of naive CD8, 2% to 2.5% of memory CD4, and around 0.4% of memory CD8 clonotypes. Naive subsets generally had larger estimated clonotype richness than memory subsets.

Material for sequencing was naive CD4+ T cells sorted from blood. The cell subset or site label corresponds to: CD45RA+ positively selected. The chain is encoded by TRBV5-1 joined to TRBJ2-7; the D gene is not confidently resolved. The receptor was derived from a man under 40 in good health. This receptor has the CDR3 CASSLALVGLSYEQYF. The DNA sequence follows: TGCGCCAGCAGCTTGGCCCTCGTCGGCCTCTCCTACGAGCAGTACTTC.